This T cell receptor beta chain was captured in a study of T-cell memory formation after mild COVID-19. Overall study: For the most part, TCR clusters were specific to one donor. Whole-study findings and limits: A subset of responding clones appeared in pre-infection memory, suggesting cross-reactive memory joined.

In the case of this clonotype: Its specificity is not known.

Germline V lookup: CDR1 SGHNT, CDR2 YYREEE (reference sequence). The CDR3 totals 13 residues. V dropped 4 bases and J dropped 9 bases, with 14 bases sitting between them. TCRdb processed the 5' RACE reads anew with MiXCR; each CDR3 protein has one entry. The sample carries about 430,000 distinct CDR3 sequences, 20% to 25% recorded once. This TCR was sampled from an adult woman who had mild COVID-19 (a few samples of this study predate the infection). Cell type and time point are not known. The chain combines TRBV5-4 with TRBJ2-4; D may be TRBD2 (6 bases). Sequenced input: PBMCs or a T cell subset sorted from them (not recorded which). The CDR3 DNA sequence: TGTGCCAGCAGCGGGGGGACCCAGGGCATTCAGTACTTC. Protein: CASSGGTQGIQYF.